The 32 T cell receptor beta chains below all came from one sample that was sequenced in a study of T and B cells in COVID-19 patients (dated by TCRdb to the early 2020s). The sample was run on an Illumina MiSeq. Multiplex PCR with BIOMED2 TRB-A/B primer pools was used to amplify TRB rearrangements. TCRdb reran the public reads through fastp at Q25 and MiXCR, keeping productive beta chains. Each record represents a unique CDR3 protein, reported with the most common genes and DNA among its rows. Across this sample there are fewer than 15,000 distinct CDR3 sequences, with 25% to 30% seen only once. The ten largest clones represent over 7% of the sample. Genomic DNA extracted from blood, in amounts of 250-500 ng, served as the starting material for amplifying TRB repertoires. Sequenced sample: blood. The receptors here all came from a human donor who had recovered from COVID-19.

By its share, this clonotype is medium-sized. This sequence joins TRBV5-5 and TRBJ2-1; 7 nucleotides match TRBD2. Germline CDR1 SGHKS, CDR2 YYEKEE (reference sequence). With V trimmed by 1 base and J by 2 bases, 3 bases remained unmatched. This CDR3 region has 15 residues. The DNA for the CDR3 is TGTGCCAGCAGCTTGTCGGGGGGTACCTACAATGAGCAGTTCTTC. The encoded protein is CASSLSGGTYNEQFF.

This clonotype was counted a few times. J is TRBJ2-3 and V is TRBV5-6; 7 bases align to TRBD2. V was clipped by 3 bases and J by 6 bases; unmatched bases: 10. The length of the CDR3 is 15 residues. Germline CDR1 is SGHDT and CDR2 is YYEEEE. DNA of the CDR3: TGTGCCAGCAGCTCCCGTGACAGCGGGGCGGATACGCAGTATTTT. It is translated as CASSSRDSGADTQYF.

The V call is TRBV6-6, the J call TRBJ2-7; no clear D. The CDR3 is made up of 13 amino acids. CDR1 and CDR2 from the germline V gene are MNHNY and SVGAGI (reference sequence). Trimming cost V 5 bases and J 4 bases, with 12 bases left between them. CDR3 sequence (DNA): TGTGCCAGCAGTGAAAATAGGCCGTACGAGCAGTACTTC. Its translation: CASSENRPYEQYF.

The CDR3 here is CSARDLKGGSYEQYF. In nucleotides, the CDR3 is TGCAGTGCTAGAGATCTCAAGGGGGGCTCCTACGAGCAGTACTTC. The rearrangement links TRBV20-1 to TRBJ2-7, with D perhaps given as TRBD1 or TRBD2 (6 bases each). V lost 0 bases to trimming and J lost 0 bases, with 12 bases between them. CDR1 DFQATT and CDR2 SNEGSKA come from the germline V gene (reference sequence). The CDR3 consists of 15 residues.

V and J are TRBV13 and TRBJ1-1; no reliable D call. This CDR3 is built from 12 residues. Germline V gene lookup returns CDR1 PRHDT and CDR2 FYEKMQ (reference sequence). V lost 0 bases and J lost 10, with 9 bases in between. CDR3 residues: CASSLGWSTAFF. CDR3 DNA: TGTGCCAGCAGCTTAGGCTGGTCAACAGCTTTCTTT.

In its sample, this clonotype was seen a few times. This chain links TRBV6-5 with TRBJ1-1, with D possibly matching TRBD1 (5 bases). This CDR3 region has 14 residues. Between the trimmed V and J ends, which lost 5 bases and 3 bases, there was a span of 13 bases. Germline CDR1 is MNHEY and CDR2 is SVGAGI. The CDR3 reads CASSVWGGDTEAFF. The CDR3 nucleotides read TGTGCCAGCAGTGTCTGGGGGGGGGACACTGAAGCTTTCTTT.

A few counts support this clonotype. The gene calls are TRBV7-2 and TRBJ2-3; 9 bases line up with TRBD2. This CDR3 has 17 amino acids. V trimming: 6 bases; J trimming: 3 bases; junction bases outside the gene matches: 13. Germline CDR1 reads SGHTA; CDR2 reads FQGNSA. CDR3 protein: CASSSPAGLAGTDTQYF. The CDR3 nucleotides are TGTGCCAGCAGTTCACCCGCGGGGCTAGCGGGAACAGATACGCAGTATTTT.

There are many counts of this clonotype. The rearrangement links TRBV7-6 to TRBJ2-7, with 11 nucleotides matching TRBD1. V was clipped by 5 bases and J by 5 bases; unmatched bases: 8. Germline V gene sequence: CDR1 SGHVS, CDR2 FNYEAQ. CDR3 length: 15 residues. CDR3 amino acids: CASSPHPGQGDEQYF. The CDR3 nucleotides read TGTGCCAGCAGCCCCCACCCGGGACAGGGGGACGAGCAGTACTTC.

To note about this clonotype: Being one base from a much bigger clone, this may be a read error. The rearrangement links TRBV12-3 or TRBV12-4 to TRBJ2-1; 9 bases align to TRBD1. With V trimmed by 10 bases and J by 9 bases, 13 bases remained unmatched. This CDR3 region has 14 residues. This CDR3 is CATQGQGLSSEQFF. For the CDR3, the DNA is TGTGCCACCCAAGGACAGGGGTTGTCGAGTGAGCAGTTCTTC.

This clonotype was recorded only once. This may arise from a read error, as a much more abundant clone is one base away. The genes are TRBV12-3 or TRBV12-4 and TRBJ2-1, with 9 bases matching TRBD2. There are 15 residues in the CDR3. CDR3 loop: CASVRRGGLYNKQFF. CDR3 sequence (DNA): TGTGCCAGCGTTAGGCGGGGGGGCCTTTACAATAAGCAGTTCTTC.

CDR3 amino acids: CASTVTGGTEAFF. The DNA of the CDR3 is TGTGCCAGCACCGTGACCGGAGGGACTGAAGCTTTCTTT. The genes are TRBV7-9 and TRBJ1-1; no firm D call. V lost 7 bases and J 5 bases, leaving 14 bases between the germline ends. Germline V gene sequence: CDR1 SEHNR, CDR2 FQNEAQ (reference sequence). The CDR3 is made up of 13 amino acids.

In this sample, this clonotype turned up a few times. V and J are TRBV29-1 and TRBJ2-7; TRBD1 might be the D (6 bases). CDR1 SQVTM and CDR2 ANQGSEA come from the germline V gene. This CDR3 comprises 10 residues. V gave up 6 bases and J gave up 6 bases, with 9 bases separating them. The CDR3 reads CSVPGVEQYF. The CDR3 DNA follows: TGCAGCGTGCCAGGGGTCGAGCAGTACTTC.

The rearrangement links TRBV5-1 to TRBJ2-2; D unresolved. Per the germline V gene, CDR1 is SGHRS and CDR2 is YFSETQ. V lost 2 bases, J lost 4 bases, and 15 bases lay in between. This CDR3 is 16 amino acids long. In DNA, the CDR3 is TGCGCCAGCAGCTTCCAAGCTGGAGTAGGCACCGGGGAGCTGTTTTTT. Protein sequence: CASSFQAGVGTGELFF.

The V gene is TRBV6-1, the J gene TRBJ2-1; D might be TRBD2 (6 bases). Trimming left V 11 bases short and J 1 base short, with 15 bases between. The CDR3 consists of 14 residues. Germline-derived CDR1 and CDR2 are MNHNS and SASEGT. The CDR3 region has the DNA TGTGCCGGGGCCCCTAGCGCGTCCTACAATGAGCAGTTCTTC. It translates to CAGAPSASYNEQFF.

The rearrangement uses TRBV4-1 and TRBJ2-3, with 8 bases lining up with TRBD2. The germline gives CDR1 MGHRA, CDR2 YSYEKL. V lost 4 bases and J lost 3; bases outside the gene matches: 12. The CDR3 has 17 residues. CDR3 DNA sequence: TGCGCCAGCAGCCGAGAGACAGCTTCGGGAGGGACAGATACGCAGTATTTT. Its translation is CASSRETASGGTDTQYF.

In its sample, this clonotype is medium-sized. The J gene is TRBJ2-2, the V gene TRBV19, with 15 bases aligning to TRBD2. Germline V gene lookup returns CDR1 LNHDA and CDR2 SQIVND (reference sequence). Unmatched junction bases numbered 10, after V lost 5 bases and J lost 6 bases. The CDR3 length is 18 residues. In DNA form, the CDR3 reads TGTGCCAGTAGTGACCGGACTAGCGGGAGGGCCCAGGCCGGGGAGCTGTTTTTT. Translated: CASSDRTSGRAQAGELFF. Full variable domain (missing parts from reference TRBV19 and TRBJ2-2): DGGITQSPKYLFRKEGQNVTLSCEQNLNHDAMYWYRQDPGQGLRLIYYSQIVNDFQKGDIAEGYSVSREKKESFPLTVTSAQKNPTAFYLCASSDRTSGRAQAGELFFGEGSRLTVL.

This clonotype was seen a handful of times. The V gene is TRBV4-3, the J gene TRBJ1-5; D is undetermined. The CDR3 is 15 residues long. Germline values: CDR1 LGHNA, CDR2 YSLEER. V was trimmed by 0 bases and J by 3 bases, leaving 9 bases between them. CDR3 bases: TGCGCCAGCAGCCAAGAATCAGGCCTCAATCAGCCCCAGCATTTT. Protein: CASSQESGLNQPQHF.

This clonotype was seen a handful of times. Here the CDR3 reads CAIGPAGIGETQYF. CDR3 bases: TGTGCCATCGGGCCAGCGGGAATTGGGGAGACCCAGTACTTC. The chain has TRBV10-3 and TRBJ2-5; 7 nucleotides match TRBD2. The V segment lost 8 bases and the J segment 5 bases; nucleotides outside the gene matches: 11. The CDR3 consists of 14 residues. Germline CDR1 and CDR2: ENHRY and SYGVKD.

Comment on this clonotype: A much larger clonotype is one base distant, so this may be a read error. This chain links TRBV5-6 with TRBJ2-5; 7 nucleotides match TRBD2. The CDR3 contains 12 residues. Germline V CDR1 and CDR2: SGHDT, YYEEEE. CDR3 coding DNA: TGTGCCTGCAGCCTCGGGGGGTGGACCCAGTACTTC. Translated, it gives CACSLGGWTQYF.

Relative to its sample, this clonotype is medium-sized (0.01 to 0.1%). This chain connects TRBV12-3 or TRBV12-4 to TRBJ2-2, with D possibly TRBD2 on 6 matching bases. Trimming removed 5 bases at V and 2 bases at J, with 15 bases between. The length of the CDR3 is 16 residues. This CDR3 reads CASSTLAPGNTGELFF. The CDR3 DNA reads as TGTGCCAGCAGTACCCTAGCGCCTGGAAACACCGGGGAGCTGTTTTTT.

The chain combines TRBV6-5 with TRBJ2-1; 13 bases align to TRBD2. CDR1 MNHEY and CDR2 SVGAGI come from the germline V gene. The CDR3 sequence is 14 residues long. J lost 11 bases, V lost 5 bases, and 6 bases had no gene match. The CDR3 nucleotides read TGTGCCAGCAGTCAACCGGGACTAGCGGGAAAGCAGTTCTTC. Translation: CASSQPGLAGKQFF.

This clonotype came up a few times. V usage is TRBV6-5 and J usage is TRBJ2-5, with 11 bases lining up with TRBD2. This CDR3 has 15 amino acids. The germline V gene encodes CDR1 MNHEY and CDR2 SVGAGI. J was trimmed by 5 bases and V by 5 bases; bases with no gene match: 7. The CDR3: CASSEAPSGRETQYF. DNA of the CDR3: TGTGCCAGCAGTGAAGCCCCTAGCGGGAGGGAGACCCAGTACTTC.

By sample share, this clonotype is large. The rearrangement links TRBV29-1 to TRBJ1-4, with a possible D match to TRBD1 (6 bases). The V and J ends lost 6 bases and 7 bases respectively, with 15 bases between them. CDR1 and CDR2 from the germline V gene are SQVTM and ANQGSEA. The CDR3 contains 13 residues. Here the CDR3 reads CSVVDRMSEKLFF. The CDR3 DNA sequence: TGCAGCGTCGTAGACAGGATGAGTGAAAAACTGTTTTTT. The whole variable domain, filled in from reference TRBV29-1 and TRBJ1-4, reads SAVISQKPSRDICQRGTSLTIQCQVDSQVTMMFWYRQQPGQSLTLIATANQGSEATYESGFVIDKFPISRPNLTFSTLTVSNMSPEDSSIYLCSVVDRMSEKLFFGSGTQLSVL.

This clonotype was found many times. The J gene is TRBJ2-3, the V gene TRBV6-2 or TRBV6-3, with a weak D call TRBD1 (6 bases). Germline CDR1 is MNHEY and CDR2 is SVGEGT. The V end lost 2 bases, the J end lost 2 bases, and 8 bases lay between the germline ends. The CDR3 contains 14 residues. The CDR3 DNA reads TGTGCCAGCAGTTACACAGGGATCACAGATACGCAGTATTTT. Protein sequence: CASSYTGITDTQYF.

The chain couples TRBV6-2 or TRBV6-3 to TRBJ1-4; no definite D call. Germline V gene sequence: CDR1 MNHEY, CDR2 SVGEGT. The V end was cut by 4 bases, the J end by 0 bases, with 9 bases between. This CDR3 comprises 15 residues. The CDR3 spells CASSFRPATNEKLFF. The DNA of the CDR3 is TGTGCCAGCAGTTTCCGACCCGCAACTAATGAAAAACTGTTTTTT.

The rearrangement joins TRBV28 to TRBJ2-2; a possible D gene is TRBD2 (7 bases). The CDR3 has 16 amino acids. In germline, CDR1 is MDHEN, CDR2 SYDVKM. V lost 5 bases and J lost 6, with 19 bases in between. CDR3 loop: CASSPSRGGTPGELFF. The CDR3 coding sequence is TGTGCCAGCAGTCCCTCAAGGGGGGGTACCCCCGGGGAGCTGTTTTTT.

This clonotype was found a few times. The chain joins TRBV5-6 to TRBJ1-2; D is possibly TRBD1 (5 bases). Germline V gene sequence: CDR1 SGHDT, CDR2 YYEEEE. V lost 3 bases, J lost 7 bases, and 7 bases lay in between. This CDR3 has 11 amino acids. The CDR3 region has the DNA TGTGCCAGCAGCTGGGGGGTTGGCTACACCTTC. Its protein is CASSWGVGYTF. The full variable domain, in which reference TRBV5-6 and TRBJ1-2 provide the parts outside the CDR3, is DAGVTQSPTHLIKTRGQQVTLRCSPKSGHDTVSWYQQALGQGPQFIFQYYEEEERQRGNFPDRFSGHQFPNYSSELNVNALLLGDSALYLCASSWGVGYTFGSGTRLTVV.

The V call is TRBV27, the J call TRBJ2-1, with 8 bases lining up with TRBD2. CDR1 is MNHEY and CDR2 is SMNVEV in the germline V gene (reference sequence). The CDR3 loop spans 16 amino acids. With V trimmed by 3 bases and J by 7 bases, 11 bases remained unmatched. CDR3 in DNA: TGTGCCAGCAGTTTCCCGGGGGGGGGGGCGCGTAATGAGCAGTTCTTC. Translating gives CASSFPGGGARNEQFF.

The chain uses TRBV27 and TRBJ1-5, with D possibly being TRBD1 (6 bases). Germline CDR1 MNHEY, CDR2 SMNVEV (reference sequence). This CDR3 is built from 14 residues. Between the trimmed V and J ends, which lost 10 bases and 2 bases, there was a span of 15 bases. The CDR3 nucleotides are TGTGCCACCAGAAGGGCAGGGGGCAATCAGCCCCAGCATTTT. Amino acid sequence: CATRRAGGNQPQHF.

This clonotype was counted many times. The J gene is TRBJ2-1, the V gene TRBV6-4, with D perhaps TRBD1 (5 bases). The ends were cut back, 0 bases at V and 8 bases at J, with 11 bases in the middle. Germline assignment: CDR1 MRHNA and CDR2 SNTAGT. The CDR3 is made up of 14 amino acids. The DNA of the CDR3 is TGTGCCAGCAGTGACTCCGCAGGGCGCGATGAGCAGTTCTTC. Its translation is CASSDSAGRDEQFF.

This clonotype was observed once. The V call is TRBV4-3, the J call TRBJ2-3; D gene unclear. Trimming removed 6 bases from V and 0 bases from J, with 13 bases in between. Germline CDR1 and CDR2: LGHNA and YSLEER. The CDR3 runs to 15 residues. The CDR3 is CASSPPGSSTDTQYF. DNA of the CDR3: TGCGCCAGCAGTCCTCCCGGGTCTAGCACAGATACGCAGTATTTT.

The J gene is TRBJ2-3, the V gene TRBV18; D gene ambiguous. CDR3 size: 16 residues. The germline CDR1 and CDR2 sequences are KGHSH and LQKENI. With 1 base removed from V and 7 bases from J, the gap between germline ends came to 18 bases. CDR3 in DNA: TGTGCCAGCTCACCACAACTAACCCGGTCGGAAAATACGCAGTATTTT. Translating it yields CASSPQLTRSENTQYF.